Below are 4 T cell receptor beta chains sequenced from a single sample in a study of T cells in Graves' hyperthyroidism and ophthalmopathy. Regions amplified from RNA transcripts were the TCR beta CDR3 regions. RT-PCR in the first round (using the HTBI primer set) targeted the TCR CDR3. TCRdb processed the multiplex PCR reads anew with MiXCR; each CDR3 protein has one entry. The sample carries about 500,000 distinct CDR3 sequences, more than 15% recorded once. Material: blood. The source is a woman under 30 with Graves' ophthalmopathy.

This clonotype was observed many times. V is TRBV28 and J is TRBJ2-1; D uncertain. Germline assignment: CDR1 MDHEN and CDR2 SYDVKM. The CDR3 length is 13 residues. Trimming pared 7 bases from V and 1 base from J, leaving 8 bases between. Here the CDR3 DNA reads TGTGCCAGCACACTTATGTCCTACAATGAGCAGTTCTTC. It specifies CASTLMSYNEQFF.

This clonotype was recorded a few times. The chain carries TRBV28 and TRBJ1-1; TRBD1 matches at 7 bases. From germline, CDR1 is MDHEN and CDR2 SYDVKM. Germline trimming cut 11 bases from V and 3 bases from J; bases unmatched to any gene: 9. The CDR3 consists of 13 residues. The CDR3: CAGDTGVYTEAFF. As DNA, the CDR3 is TGTGCCGGCGATACAGGGGTTTACACTGAAGCTTTCTTT.

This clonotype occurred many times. The CDR3, as DNA: TGTGCCAGCAGCCCCCTCGCGGGGAAGACTAATGAAAAACTGTTTTTT. It codes for CASSPLAGKTNEKLFF. The rearrangement links TRBV27 to TRBJ1-4; unclear D gene. V was cut by 6 bases and J by 2 bases, with 16 bases left in between. Germline V gene data show CDR1 as MNHEY and CDR2 as SMNVEV (reference sequence). This CDR3 comprises 16 residues.

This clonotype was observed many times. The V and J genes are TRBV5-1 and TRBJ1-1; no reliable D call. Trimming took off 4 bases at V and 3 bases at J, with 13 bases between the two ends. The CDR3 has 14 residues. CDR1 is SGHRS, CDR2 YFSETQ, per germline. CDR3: CASSRDVEDTEAFF. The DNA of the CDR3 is TGCGCCAGCAGCCGGGATGTTGAGGACACTGAAGCTTTCTTT. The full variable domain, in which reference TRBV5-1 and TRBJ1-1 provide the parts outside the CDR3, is KAGVTQTPRYLIKTRGQQVTLSCSPISGHRSVSWYQQTPGQGLQFLFEYFSETQRNKGNFPGRFSGRQFSNSRSEMNVSTLELGDSALYLCASSRDVEDTEAFFGQGTRLTVV.